Following are 10 T cell receptor beta chains from one sample sequenced in a study of shared clonotypes between healthy human individuals. TCRdb's copy holds only in-frame clones and misses some; the assay was immunoSEQ multiplex PCR. The table has about 2.4 million clones, 93% seen once; the top ten hold 0.36%. Sequenced material: naive CD4+ T cells from PBMCs. Subset denoted: CD45RA+ positively selected. The source is a man aged 18-30 years in good health. Some clones in this sample may be carry-over from other donors' samples.

The chain couples TRBV6-4 to TRBJ1-1; 8 bases are shared with TRBD1. The CDR3 length is 14 residues. Trimming at V came to 6 bases and at J to 4 bases, leaving 7 bases not matched to a gene. Germline CDR1 reads MRHNA; CDR2 reads SNTAGT. Written as DNA, the CDR3 is TGTGCCAGCAGCAAGGACAGGGCCAGCACTGAAGCTTTCTTT. It yields the protein CASSKDRASTEAFF.

The chain recombines TRBV7-2 with TRBJ2-3; TRBD2 matches at 10 bases. The CDR3 sequence is 15 residues long. Looked up from germline, CDR1 is SGHTA and CDR2 is FQGNSA. The trim removed 4 bases at V and 7 bases at J, leaving 8 bases unmatched. For the CDR3, the DNA is TGTGCCAGCAGCTCCAGCGGGAGGGGGGGTTATACGCAGTATTTT. Translated, it gives CASSSSGRGGYTQYF.

This CDR3 reads CASSRTPGQGDTEAFF. In DNA, the CDR3 is TGCGCCAGCAGCCGCACCCCGGGGCAGGGAGACACTGAAGCTTTCTTT. The gene calls are TRBV4-1 and TRBJ1-1, with D maybe TRBD1 (5 bases). The V and J ends lost 4 bases and 3 bases respectively, with 18 bases between them. Germline V CDR1 and CDR2: MGHRA, YSYEKL. The CDR3 runs 16 residues.

This clone was recorded once. This sequence joins TRBV11-3 and TRBJ2-7, with a tentative D call TRBD2 (6 bases). Trimming stripped 4 bases from V and 7 bases from J, with 14 bases between. This CDR3 comprises 13 residues. The germline V gene encodes CDR1 SGHNT and CDR2 YENEEA. The CDR3 sequence is CASSWGDSGEQYF. CDR3 coding DNA: TGTGCCAGCAGCTGGGGGGACTCGGGTGAGCAGTACTTC.

V is TRBV29-1 and J is TRBJ2-4, with a possible D match to TRBD2 (6 bases). From germline, CDR1 is SQVTM and CDR2 ANQGSEA. The CDR3 loop spans 14 amino acids. Trimming shortened V by 4 bases and J by 1 base, and 11 bases separated the two germline ends. CDR3 protein: CSVVAGSAKNIQYF. CDR3 bases: TGCAGCGTTGTCGCCGGGAGCGCCAAAAACATTCAGTACTTC.

As regards this clone: Distinct nucleotide sequences in the sample also encode this CDR3. The chain carries TRBV18 and TRBJ2-5; no reliable D call. The CDR3 covers 13 residues. Germline CDR1 and CDR2: KGHSH and LQKENI. Trimming removed 2 bases at V and 3 bases at J, with 7 bases between. The CDR3 DNA reads as TGTGCCAGCTCACCAACCGGAAAAGAGACCCAGTACTTC. Its protein product is CASSPTGKETQYF. The variable domain in full, completed from reference TRBV18 and TRBJ2-5, reads NAGVMQNPRHLVRRRGQEARLRCSPMKGHSHVYWYRQLPEEGLKFMVYLQKENIIDESGMPKERFSAEFPKEGPSILRIQQVVRGDSAAYFCASSPTGKETQYFGPGTRLLVL.

V gene TRBV28 combines with J gene TRBJ1-3; weak D call: TRBD1 (5 bases). V was clipped by 5 bases and J by 4 bases, with 27 bases between them. Germline V gene data show CDR1 as MDHEN and CDR2 as SYDVKM. CDR3 length equals 19 residues. CDR3 region: CASSPSGGPFRPLGNTIYF. DNA of the CDR3: TGTGCCAGCAGTCCTTCCGGGGGTCCGTTCCGCCCGTTGGGAAACACCATATATTTT. The entire variable domain, with the rest obtained from reference TRBV28 and TRBJ1-3, is as follows: DVKVTQSSRYLVKRTGEKVFLECVQDMDHENMFWYRQDPGLGLRLIYFSYDVKMKEKGDIPEGYSVSREKKERFSLILESASTNQTSMYLCASSPSGGPFRPLGNTIYFGEGSWLTVV.

The chain employs TRBV2 and TRBJ2-1; 11 nucleotides line up with TRBD2. Trimming at V came to 8 bases and at J to 10 bases, leaving 1 base not matched to a gene. The CDR3 has 11 amino acids. Germline V gene sequence: CDR1 SNHLY, CDR2 FYNNEI. The DNA of the CDR3 is TGTGCCAGCGGGACTAGCGGAGAGCAGTTCTTC. Encoded protein: CASGTSGEQFF.

The rearrangement links TRBV6-5 to TRBJ2-7; perhaps TRBD2 as D (5 bases). Trimming shortened V by 6 bases and J by 2 bases, and 17 bases separated the two germline ends. The CDR3 is made up of 15 amino acids. Germline V gene sequence: CDR1 MNHEY, CDR2 SVGAGI. The CDR3 spells CASRPPSGHAYEQYF. Written as DNA, the CDR3 is TGTGCCAGCAGGCCGCCCAGCGGTCATGCCTACGAGCAGTACTTC.

This sequence joins TRBV15 and TRBJ2-3, with D possibly called TRBD1 or TRBD2 (6 bases each). The CDR3 has 16 amino acids. Trimming cost V 4 bases and J 1 base, with 15 bases left between them. Per germline, CDR1 LNHNV and CDR2 YYDKDF (reference sequence). The CDR3 DNA is TGTGCCACCAGCAAAGGAGGGGGGTTGGGCACAGATACGCAGTATTTT. Amino acids: CATSKGGGLGTDTQYF.